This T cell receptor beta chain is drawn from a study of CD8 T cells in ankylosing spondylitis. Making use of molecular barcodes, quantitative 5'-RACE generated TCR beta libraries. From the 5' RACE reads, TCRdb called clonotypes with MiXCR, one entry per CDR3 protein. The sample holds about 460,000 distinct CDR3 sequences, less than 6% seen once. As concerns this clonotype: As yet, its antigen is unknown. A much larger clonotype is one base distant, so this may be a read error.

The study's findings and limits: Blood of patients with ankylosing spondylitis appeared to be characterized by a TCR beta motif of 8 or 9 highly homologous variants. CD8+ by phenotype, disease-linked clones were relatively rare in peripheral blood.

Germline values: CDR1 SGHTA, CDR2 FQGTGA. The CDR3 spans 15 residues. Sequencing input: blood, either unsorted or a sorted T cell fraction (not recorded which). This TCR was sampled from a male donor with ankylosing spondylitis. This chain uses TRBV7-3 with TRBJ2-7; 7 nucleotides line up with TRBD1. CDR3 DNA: TGTGCCAACAGCTTAACTGGGACAGAACTCTACGAGCAGTACTTC. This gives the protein CANSLTGTELYEQYF.